The clone carrying this T cell receptor beta chain was recorded at least ten times. This sample is drawn from a study of T cells after posttransplantation cyclophosphamide. CDR1 is MDHEN, CDR2 SYDVKM, per germline. J was trimmed by 4 bases and V by 6 bases; bases with no gene match: 8. CDR3 size: 15 residues. TCRdb's copy holds only in-frame clones and misses some; the assay was immunoSEQ multiplex PCR. The sample offers roughly 49,000 clones and no singletons, the top ten holding 2.2%. The genes are TRBV28 and TRBJ2-5; 10 bases match TRBD2. The receptor was isolated from a man aged 35 to 55 in good health, CMV-negative, and a related stem cell transplant donor. The sample taken for sequencing was PBMCs. The CDR3 protein is CASRIPSGSPETQYF. The CDR3 nucleotides read TGTGCCAGCAGGATACCTAGCGGGAGCCCAGAGACCCAGTACTTC.